This T cell receptor (beta chain) was profiled in a study of CD8+ T cells in alopecia areata. The overall study: Treated patients received oral tofacitinib, 5 to 10 mg twice daily. Study results and caveats: Lesional scalp, especially alopecia totalis/universalis, showed higher clonality than normal scalp.

The CDR3 loop spans 13 amino acids. Germline trimming cut 5 bases from V and 2 bases from J; bases unmatched to any gene: 3. The germline V gene encodes CDR1 SEHNR and CDR2 FQNEAQ (reference sequence). RNA was extracted and reverse transcribed into cDNA as the sequencing template. Measured with immunoSEQ multiplex PCR; TCRdb has only the in-frame clones, and not every one. Found here are around 99,000 clones, 84% of them singletons; the top ten hold about 24%. The treatment is: oral pan-JAK inhibitor, 5-10 mg twice daily. T lymphocytes (CD4+ and CD8+) were sorted from PBMCs. This clone was seen only once. Its antigen is not identified.

The chain carries TRBV7-9 and TRBJ2-7; 7 positions match TRBD2. The sample was CD8+ T cells sorted from blood, taken at week 24, from a patient treated with tofacitinib. The clonotype originates from a human donor with alopecia areata. The CDR3 loop is CASSDGGTYEQYF. Here the CDR3 DNA reads TGTGCCAGCAGCGACGGGGGGACCTACGAGCAGTACTTC.